This is a list of T cell receptor beta chains from one sample in a study of early T cells in non-severe SARS-CoV-2 infection. One entry per CDR3 protein results from TCRdb running MiXCR on the 5' RACE reads. The sample shows tens of thousands of distinct CDR3 sequences, roughly 6.5% of them seen only once. Sequencing was performed on whole blood. These receptor sequences come from an adult who was a healthcare worker with PCR-confirmed SARS-CoV-2 infection or an uninfected control (not recorded which). Both conserved end residues are part of each CDR3. A D gene is named only where the DNA matches it firmly. Expanded clones are given a class, and other clones once, few, many or no size at all.

v_gene,d_gene,abundance,j_gene,CDR3aa,CDR3nt
TRBV5-4,TRBD2,many,TRBJ2-2,CASSLLAGGTNTGELFF,TGTGCCAGCAGCCTACTAGCGGGGGGAACGAACACCGGGGAGCTGTTTTTT
TRBV9,.,many,TRBJ2-7,CASSPRGPGYEQYF,TGTGCCAGCAGCCCTCGAGGACCGGGCTACGAGCAGTACTTC
TRBV7-2,TRBD2,many,TRBJ2-1,CASSPQGLAGGQYNEQFF,TGTGCCAGCAGCCCCCAGGGACTAGCGGGGGGACAGTACAATGAGCAGTTCTTC
TRBV7-9,.,many,TRBJ2-5,CASSLPVQETQYF,TGTGCCAGCAGCTTACCAGTCCAAGAGACCCAGTACTTC
TRBV7-2,.,many,TRBJ1-2,CASSSRAIRPYGYTF,TGTGCCAGCAGCTCCCGGGCCATTCGACCCTATGGCTACACCTTC
TRBV6-2/TRBV6-3,.,many,TRBJ1-6,CASSQQGSTLTLHF,TGTGCCAGCAGCCAACAGGGCTCTACCCTCACCCTCCACTTT
TRBV4-3,.,many,TRBJ1-2,CASSQSLLTVSYGYTF,TGCGCCAGCAGCCAATCCCTACTGACGGTTTCCTATGGCTACACCTTC
TRBV27,.,many,TRBJ1-2,CASKMRGFYGYTF,TGTGCCAGCAAGATGAGGGGATTTTATGGCTACACCTTC
TRBV5-1,.,many,TRBJ2-7,CASSLGAFGDEQYF,TGCGCCAGCAGCTTAGGGGCCTTCGGGGACGAGCAGTACTTC
TRBV11-2,.,.,TRBJ1-3,CASSLVRGPSGNTIYF,TGTGCCAGCAGCTTAGTGCGGGGGCCCTCTGGAAACACCATATATTTT
TRBV3-1,.,many,TRBJ2-1,CASSQSGSGWNEQFF,TGTGCCAGCAGCCAGTCAGGGAGCGGTTGGAATGAGCAGTTCTTC
TRBV4-3,TRBD1,few,TRBJ1-2,CASSQVQTGTGADGYTF,TGCGCCAGCAGCCAAGTCCAAACCGGGACAGGGGCGGATGGCTACACCTTC
TRBV6-6,TRBD2,few,TRBJ2-3,CASSYSGLAASTDTQYF,TGTGCCAGCAGTTACTCGGGACTAGCCGCTAGCACAGATACGCAGTATTTT
TRBV11-2,.,.,TRBJ2-3,CASSLEGFTDTQYF,TGTGCCAGCAGCTTAGAAGGGTTCACAGATACGCAGTATTTT
TRBV10-3,.,many,TRBJ1-5,CAISERPRVSNQPQHF,TGTGCCATCAGTGAGCGGCCCAGGGTTTCCAATCAGCCCCAGCATTTT
TRBV18,.,.,TRBJ2-1,CASSPPRGNEQFF,TGTGCCAGCTCACCCCCCCGGGGGAATGAGCAGTTCTTC
TRBV5-1,.,.,TRBJ2-7,CASSFDPSYEQYF,TGCGCCAGCAGCTTCGACCCTTCCTACGAGCAGTACTTC
TRBV6-1,.,.,TRBJ1-2,CATSNNNYGYTF,TGTGCCACCAGTAACAACAACTATGGCTACACCTTC
TRBV11-3,.,many,TRBJ2-1,CASSVTLYNEQFF,TGTGCCAGCAGCGTCACCCTCTACAATGAGCAGTTCTTC
TRBV2,.,few,TRBJ2-7,CASRGDSREQYF,TGTGCCAGCAGGGGGGACTCTCGCGAGCAGTACTTC
TRBV12-3/TRBV12-4,.,few,TRBJ1-5,CASSLEGGARPQHF,TGTGCCAGCAGTTTAGAAGGAGGAGCAAGGCCCCAGCATTTT
TRBV29-1,TRBD2,many,TRBJ2-3,CSVLSHPLVGGGATDTQYF,TGCAGCGTCCTTTCCCACCCCCTTGTTGGCGGGGGGGCCACAGATACGCAGTATTTT
TRBV11-2,TRBD2,few,TRBJ2-2,CASSFLRGGRGRELFF,TGTGCCAGCAGCTTTCTACGCGGGGGGCGTGGACGGGAGCTGTTTTTT
TRBV29-1,.,many,TRBJ2-6,CSVENGNSGANVLTF,TGCAGCGTTGAAAACGGTAACTCTGGGGCCAACGTCCTGACTTTC
TRBV20-1,TRBD1,many,TRBJ2-5,CSARDLGGAGETQYF,TGCAGTGCTAGAGATTTAGGGGGCGCCGGAGAGACCCAGTACTTC
TRBV7-9,.,.,TRBJ2-5,CASSKLGRTQYF,TGTGCCAGCAGCAAACTAGGAAGAACCCAGTACTTC
TRBV4-3,TRBD2,many,TRBJ2-3,CASSQDISGGRPPDTQYF,TGCGCCAGCAGCCAAGATATCAGCGGGGGGAGGCCCCCAGATACGCAGTATTTT
TRBV7-9,TRBD2,many,TRBJ2-3,CASFGLAGFKDTDTQYF,TGTGCCAGCTTCGGACTAGCGGGGTTCAAAGACACAGATACGCAGTATTTT
TRBV29-1,TRBD2,many,TRBJ2-3,CSVVSGGAADTQYF,TGCAGCGTTGTAAGCGGGGGGGCCGCAGATACGCAGTATTTT
TRBV19,.,few,TRBJ1-5,CASSWSNQPQHF,TGTGCCAGTAGCTGGTCGAATCAGCCCCAGCATTTT
TRBV19,.,many,TRBJ2-7,CATALYGNYYEQYF,TGTGCCACCGCCCTGTACGGAAACTACTACGAGCAGTACTTC
TRBV19,.,.,TRBJ2-3,CATRRTESTDTQYF,TGTGCCACCAGAAGGACAGAGAGCACAGATACGCAGTATTTT
TRBV6-4,.,few,TRBJ2-6,CASSRDLSSGANVLTF,TGTGCCAGCAGCAGGGACCTCAGCTCTGGGGCCAACGTCCTGACTTTC
TRBV6-2/TRBV6-3,.,many,TRBJ1-1,CASSYRPVLDTEAFF,TGTGCCAGCAGTTACCGCCCGGTGCTGGACACTGAAGCTTTCTTT
TRBV7-2,TRBD2,.,TRBJ2-1,CASSSRTSGGTYNEQFF,TGTGCCAGCAGCTCCCGGACTAGCGGGGGCACCTACAATGAGCAGTTCTTC
TRBV20-1,TRBD2,many,TRBJ2-1,CSASIPSGYNEQFF,TGCAGTGCTAGCATCCCTAGCGGATACAATGAGCAGTTCTTC
TRBV7-2,TRBD1,many,TRBJ1-6,CASSQRQGNSPLHF,TGTGCCAGCAGCCAACGACAGGGCAATTCACCCCTCCACTTT
TRBV29-1,.,many,TRBJ1-5,CSAGTVNQPQHF,TGCAGCGCTGGCACAGTCAATCAGCCCCAGCATTTT
TRBV5-1,TRBD1,.,TRBJ1-1,CASSFSTGWDSGKNTEAFF,TGCGCCAGCAGCTTCTCTACCGGGTGGGACAGCGGGAAAAACACTGAAGCTTTCTTT
TRBV12-3/TRBV12-4,.,many,TRBJ1-5,CASSPVLLAGNQPQHF,TGTGCCAGCAGTCCCGTACTCCTTGCAGGCAATCAGCCCCAGCATTTT
TRBV6-6,TRBD2,.,TRBJ2-3,CASNGNVGTSGRGDTQYF,TGTGCCAGCAATGGGAACGTAGGGACTAGCGGCCGGGGAGATACGCAGTATTTT
TRBV7-2,TRBD1,many,TRBJ1-6,CATTGQGNSPLHF,TGTGCCACCACTGGACAGGGGAATTCACCCCTCCACTTT
TRBV7-9,.,many,TRBJ2-3,CASSLVGGPDTQYF,TGTGCCAGCAGCTTAGTCGGGGGCCCGGATACGCAGTATTTT
TRBV7-9,.,many,TRBJ2-1,CASSPRHNEQFF,TGTGCCAGCAGCCCGAGGCACAATGAGCAGTTCTTC
TRBV11-2,.,few,TRBJ2-2,CASSLIQANTGELFF,TGTGCCAGCAGCTTAATACAGGCGAACACCGGGGAGCTGTTTTTT
TRBV2,TRBD2,few,TRBJ2-3,CASSKLAGGTDTQYF,TGTGCCAGCAGCAAACTAGCGGGGGGGACAGATACGCAGTATTTT
TRBV6-2/TRBV6-3,.,many,TRBJ2-7,CASSYIWQSEQYF,TGTGCCAGCAGTTACATTTGGCAAAGCGAGCAGTACTTC